This T cell receptor (beta chain) was identified during a study of blood T cell repertoires in COVID-19. Measured with immunoSEQ multiplex PCR; TCRdb has only the in-frame clones, and not every one. The profile covers some 110,000 clones, with around 86% appearing a single time and more than 4% taken by the ten largest. The CDR3 runs to 14 residues. The V and J ends lost 5 bases and 5 bases, in that order; junction bases with no gene match: 4. The germline gives CDR1 MNHEY, CDR2 SVGAGI. The sequence was obtained from a man between 40 and 49 years old with acute or convalescent COVID-19. Sequenced input: peripheral blood. This chain connects TRBV6-5 to TRBJ1-4; 8 nucleotides line up with TRBD1. CDR3 nucleotides: TGTGCCAGCAGTCGGACAGGGATAAATGAAAAACTGTTTTTT. This gives the protein CASSRTGINEKLFF.